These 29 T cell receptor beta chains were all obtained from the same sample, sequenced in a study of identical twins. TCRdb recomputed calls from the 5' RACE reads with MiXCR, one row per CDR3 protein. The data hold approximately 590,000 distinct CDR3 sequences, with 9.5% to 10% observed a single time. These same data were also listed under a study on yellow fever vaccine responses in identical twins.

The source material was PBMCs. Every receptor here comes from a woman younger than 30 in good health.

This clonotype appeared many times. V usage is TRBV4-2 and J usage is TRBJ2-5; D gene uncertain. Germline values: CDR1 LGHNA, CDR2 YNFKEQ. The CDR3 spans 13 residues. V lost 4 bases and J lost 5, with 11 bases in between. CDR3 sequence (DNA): TGTGCCAGCAGCCCCGGACCTCGGGAGACCCAGTACTTC. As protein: CASSPGPRETQYF.

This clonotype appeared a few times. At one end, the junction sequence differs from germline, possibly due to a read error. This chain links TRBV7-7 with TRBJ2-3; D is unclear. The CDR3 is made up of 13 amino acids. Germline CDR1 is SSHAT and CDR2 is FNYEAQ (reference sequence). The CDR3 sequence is CASSQVQLSTQYF. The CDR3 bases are TGTGCTAGCAGCCAGGTCCAATTGTCCACGCAGTATTTT.

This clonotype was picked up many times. The CDR3 nucleotides are TGTGCCAGCAGCTTTGGAGGGGGGCAAGAGACCCAGTACTTC. This gives the protein CASSFGGGQETQYF. The V and J genes are TRBV7-2 and TRBJ2-5; TRBD1 or TRBD2 may be the D gene (6 bases each). The CDR3 has 14 amino acids. The V end was cut by 3 bases, the J end by 2 bases, with 10 bases between. CDR1 SGHTA and CDR2 FQGNSA come from the germline V gene.

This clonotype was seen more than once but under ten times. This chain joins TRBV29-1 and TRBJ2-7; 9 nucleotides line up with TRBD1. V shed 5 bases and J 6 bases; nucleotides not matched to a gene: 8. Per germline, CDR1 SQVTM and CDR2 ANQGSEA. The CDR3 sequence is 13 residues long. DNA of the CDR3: TGCAGCGTTTCGGCCGGGACAGGGCGCGAGCAGTACTTC. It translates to CSVSAGTGREQYF.

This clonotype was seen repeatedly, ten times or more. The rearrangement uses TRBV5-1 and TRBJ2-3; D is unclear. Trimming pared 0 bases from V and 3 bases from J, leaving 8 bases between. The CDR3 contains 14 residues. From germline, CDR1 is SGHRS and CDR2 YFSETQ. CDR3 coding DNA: TGCGCCAGCAGCTTGGGACCACTAACAGATACGCAGTATTTT. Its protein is CASSLGPLTDTQYF.

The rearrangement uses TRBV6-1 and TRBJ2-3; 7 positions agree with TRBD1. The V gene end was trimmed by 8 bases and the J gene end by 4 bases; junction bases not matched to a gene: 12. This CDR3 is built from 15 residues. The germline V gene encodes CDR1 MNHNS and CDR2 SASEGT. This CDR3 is CASRRTGAGSDTQYF. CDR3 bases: TGTGCCAGCCGGAGGACAGGAGCCGGGTCAGATACGCAGTATTTT.

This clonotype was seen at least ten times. The CDR3 nucleotides are TGTGCCAGCTCAACCGGGACAGTTAATTCACCCCTCCACTTT. It codes for CASSTGTVNSPLHF. The J gene is TRBJ1-6, the V gene TRBV18; 7 positions match TRBD1. CDR1 is KGHSH and CDR2 is LQKENI in the germline V gene. CDR3 length: 14 amino acids. After removal of 5 bases from V and 6 bases from J, the junction contained 4 bases not matched to a gene. The full variable domain, completed using reference TRBV18 and TRBJ1-6, is NAGVMQNPRHLVRRRGQEARLRCSPMKGHSHVYWYRQLPEEGLKFMVYLQKENIIDESGMPKERFSAEFPKEGPSILRIQQVVRGDSAAYFCASSTGTVNSPLHFGNGTRLTVT.

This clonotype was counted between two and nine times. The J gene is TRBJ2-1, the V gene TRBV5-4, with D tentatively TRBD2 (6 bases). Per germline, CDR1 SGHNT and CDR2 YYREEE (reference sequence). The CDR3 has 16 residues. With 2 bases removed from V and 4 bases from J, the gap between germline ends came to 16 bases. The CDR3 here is CASSLGRRTTYNEQFF. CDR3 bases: TGTGCCAGCAGCTTAGGTAGAAGGACTACTTACAATGAGCAGTTCTTC.

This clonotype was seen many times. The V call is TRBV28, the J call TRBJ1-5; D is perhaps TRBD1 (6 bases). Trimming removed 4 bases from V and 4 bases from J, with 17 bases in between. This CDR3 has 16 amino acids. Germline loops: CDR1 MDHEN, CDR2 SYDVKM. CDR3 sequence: CASSSTGGAKNQPQHF. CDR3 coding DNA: TGTGCCAGCAGTTCCACCGGGGGGGCGAAGAATCAGCCCCAGCATTTT.

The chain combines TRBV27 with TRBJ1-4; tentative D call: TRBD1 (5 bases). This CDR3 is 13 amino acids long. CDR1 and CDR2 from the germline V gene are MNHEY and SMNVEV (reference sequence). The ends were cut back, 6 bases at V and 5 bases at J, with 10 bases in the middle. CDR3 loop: CASSYRGNEKLFF. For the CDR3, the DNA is TGTGCCAGCAGCTATAGGGGCAATGAAAAACTGTTTTTT. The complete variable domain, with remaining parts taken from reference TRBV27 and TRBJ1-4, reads EAQVTQNPRYLITVTGKKLTVTCSQNMNHEYMSWYRQDPGLGLRQIYYSMNVEVTDKGDVPEGYKVSRKEKRNFPLILESPSPNQTSLYFCASSYRGNEKLFFGSGTQLSVL.

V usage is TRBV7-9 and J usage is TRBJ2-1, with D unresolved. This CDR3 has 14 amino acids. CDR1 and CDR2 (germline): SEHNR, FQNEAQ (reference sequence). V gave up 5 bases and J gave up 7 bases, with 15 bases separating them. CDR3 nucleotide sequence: TGTGCCAGCAGCCCCCAGGTTGTTGGGAATGAGCAGTTCTTC. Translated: CASSPQVVGNEQFF. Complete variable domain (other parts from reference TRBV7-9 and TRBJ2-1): DTGVSQNPRHKITKRGQNVTFRCDPISEHNRLYWYRQTLGQGPEFLTYFQNEAQLEKSRLLSDRFSAERPKGSFSTLEIQRTEQGDSAMYLCASSPQVVGNEQFFGPGTRLTVL.

The CDR3 DNA sequence: TGTGCCAGCCGTGAGCTTGGGGGGCGAGCCGGGGAGCTGTTTTTT. The encoded protein is CASRELGGRAGELFF. This rearrangement joins TRBV12-3 or TRBV12-4 to TRBJ2-2; either TRBD1 or TRBD2 may supply D (6 bases each). Between the trimmed V and J ends, which lost 8 bases and 6 bases, there was a span of 19 bases. This CDR3 is built from 15 residues.

CDR3 in amino acids: CASSIGLAGAPRLYF. DNA of the CDR3: TGTGCCAGCAGCATCGGACTAGCGGGCGCCCCAAGGCTGTACTTC. This chain connects TRBV7-2 to TRBJ2-7; 11 bases match TRBD2. Germline trimming cut 5 bases from V and 12 bases from J; bases unmatched to any gene: 15. Per the germline V gene, CDR1 is SGHTA and CDR2 is FQGNSA. The CDR3 covers 15 residues.

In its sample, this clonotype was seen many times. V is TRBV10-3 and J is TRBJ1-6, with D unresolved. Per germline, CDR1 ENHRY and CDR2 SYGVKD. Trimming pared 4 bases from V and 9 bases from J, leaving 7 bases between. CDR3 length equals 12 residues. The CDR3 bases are TGTGCCATCAGTGTTGAGGGTTCACCCCTCCACTTT. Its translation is CAISVEGSPLHF.

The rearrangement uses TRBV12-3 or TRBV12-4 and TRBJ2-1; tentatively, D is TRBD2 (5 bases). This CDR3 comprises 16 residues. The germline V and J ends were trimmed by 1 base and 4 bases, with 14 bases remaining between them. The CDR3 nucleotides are TGTGCCAGCAGTTTAGAGACGAGGGTTTTGTACAATGAGCAGTTCTTC. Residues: CASSLETRVLYNEQFF.

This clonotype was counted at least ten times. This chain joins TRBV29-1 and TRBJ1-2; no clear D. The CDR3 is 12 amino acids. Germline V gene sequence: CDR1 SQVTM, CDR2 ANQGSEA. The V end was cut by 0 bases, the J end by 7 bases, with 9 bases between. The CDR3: CSVEEGLRGYTF. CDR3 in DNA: TGCAGCGTTGAAGAGGGGTTGCGTGGCTACACCTTC.

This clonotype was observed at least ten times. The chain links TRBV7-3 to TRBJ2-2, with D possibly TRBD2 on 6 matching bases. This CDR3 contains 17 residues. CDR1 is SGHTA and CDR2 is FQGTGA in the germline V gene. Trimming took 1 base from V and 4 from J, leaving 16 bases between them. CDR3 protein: CASSLSGAVGSTGELFF. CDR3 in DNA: TGTGCCAGCAGCTTAAGCGGGGCTGTTGGGAGCACCGGGGAGCTGTTTTTT.

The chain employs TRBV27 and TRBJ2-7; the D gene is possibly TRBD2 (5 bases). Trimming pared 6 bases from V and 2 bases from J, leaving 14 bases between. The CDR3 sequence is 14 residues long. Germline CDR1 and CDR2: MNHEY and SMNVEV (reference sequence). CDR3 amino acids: CASSPSGLAYEQYF. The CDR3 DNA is TGTGCCAGCAGCCCCTCCGGACTTGCCTACGAGCAGTACTTC.

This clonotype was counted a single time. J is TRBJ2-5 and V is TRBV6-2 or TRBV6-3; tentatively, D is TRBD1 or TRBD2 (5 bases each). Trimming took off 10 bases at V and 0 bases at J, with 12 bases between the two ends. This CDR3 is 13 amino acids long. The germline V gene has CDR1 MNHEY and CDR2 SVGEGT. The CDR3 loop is CATTPGHQETQYF. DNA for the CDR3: TGTGCCACCACTCCGGGACACCAAGAGACCCAGTACTTC.

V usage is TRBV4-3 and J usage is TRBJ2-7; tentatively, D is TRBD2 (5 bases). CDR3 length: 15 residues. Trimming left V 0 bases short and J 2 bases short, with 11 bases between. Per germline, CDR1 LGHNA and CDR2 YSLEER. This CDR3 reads CASSQDWSGPYEQYF. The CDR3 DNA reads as TGCGCCAGCAGCCAAGATTGGAGCGGACCCTACGAGCAGTACTTC.

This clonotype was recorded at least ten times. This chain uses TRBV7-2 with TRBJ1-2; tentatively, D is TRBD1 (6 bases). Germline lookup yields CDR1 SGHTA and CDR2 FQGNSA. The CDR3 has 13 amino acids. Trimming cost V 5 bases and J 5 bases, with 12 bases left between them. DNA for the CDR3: TGTGCCAGCAGCCTTGGACAGCTTTATGGCTACACCTTC. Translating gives CASSLGQLYGYTF.

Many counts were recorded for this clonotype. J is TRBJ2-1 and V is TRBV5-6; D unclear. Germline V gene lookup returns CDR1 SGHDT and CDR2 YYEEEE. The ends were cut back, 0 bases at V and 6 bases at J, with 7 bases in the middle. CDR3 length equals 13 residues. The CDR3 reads CASSLGQINEQFF. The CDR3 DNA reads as TGTGCCAGCAGCTTGGGTCAGATCAATGAGCAGTTCTTC. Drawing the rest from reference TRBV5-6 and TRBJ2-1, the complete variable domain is DAGVTQSPTHLIKTRGQQVTLRCSPKSGHDTVSWYQQALGQGPQFIFQYYEEEERQRGNFPDRFSGHQFPNYSSELNVNALLLGDSALYLCASSLGQINEQFFGPGTRLTVL.

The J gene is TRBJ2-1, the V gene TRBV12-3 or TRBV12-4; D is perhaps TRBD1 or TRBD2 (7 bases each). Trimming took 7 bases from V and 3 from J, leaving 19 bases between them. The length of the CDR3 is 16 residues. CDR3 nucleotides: TGTGCCAGCACGGGGGGCGACAGGGTTAACTACAATGAGCAGTTCTTC. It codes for CASTGGDRVNYNEQFF.

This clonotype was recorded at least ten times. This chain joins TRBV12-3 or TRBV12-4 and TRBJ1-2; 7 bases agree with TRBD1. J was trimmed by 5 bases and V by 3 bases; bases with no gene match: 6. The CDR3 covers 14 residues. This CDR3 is CASSFQGGIYGYTF. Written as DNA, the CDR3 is TGTGCCAGCAGTTTTCAGGGGGGGATTTATGGCTACACCTTC.

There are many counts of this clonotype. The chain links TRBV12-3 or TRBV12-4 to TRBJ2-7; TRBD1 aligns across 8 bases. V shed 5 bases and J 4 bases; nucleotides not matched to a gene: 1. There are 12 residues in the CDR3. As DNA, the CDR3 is TGTGCCAGCAGTACAGGGGGGTACGAGCAGTACTTC. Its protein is CASSTGGYEQYF.

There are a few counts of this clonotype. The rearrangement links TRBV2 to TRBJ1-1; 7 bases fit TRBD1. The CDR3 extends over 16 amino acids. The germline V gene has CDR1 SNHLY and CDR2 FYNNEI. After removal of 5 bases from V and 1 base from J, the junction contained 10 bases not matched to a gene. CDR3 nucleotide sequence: TGTGCCAGCAGTACCGGGACAGTTAATGGGAACACTGAAGCTTTCTTT. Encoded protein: CASSTGTVNGNTEAFF.

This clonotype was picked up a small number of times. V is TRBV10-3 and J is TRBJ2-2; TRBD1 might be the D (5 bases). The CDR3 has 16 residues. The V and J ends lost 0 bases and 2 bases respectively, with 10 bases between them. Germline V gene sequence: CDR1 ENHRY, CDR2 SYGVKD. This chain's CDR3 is CAISESSRGNTGELFF. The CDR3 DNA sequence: TGTGCCATCAGTGAGTCGTCAAGGGGTAACACCGGGGAGCTGTTTTTT.

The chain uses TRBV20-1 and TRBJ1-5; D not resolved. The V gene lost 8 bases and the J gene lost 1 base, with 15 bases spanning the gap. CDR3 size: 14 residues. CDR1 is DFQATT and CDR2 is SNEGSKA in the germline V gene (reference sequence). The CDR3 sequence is CSSFRAPSNQPQHF. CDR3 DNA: TGCAGTAGTTTTCGGGCACCGAGCAATCAGCCCCAGCATTTT.

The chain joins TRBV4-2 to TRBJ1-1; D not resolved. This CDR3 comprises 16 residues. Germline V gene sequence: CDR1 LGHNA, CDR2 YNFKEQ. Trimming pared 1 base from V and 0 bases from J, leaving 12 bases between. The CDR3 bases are TGTGCCAGCAGCCAAGTGATCAAAAGTATGAACACTGAAGCTTTCTTT. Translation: CASSQVIKSMNTEAFF.